This T cell receptor (beta chain) was observed in a study of blood T cells in healthy people across ages. The V gene end was trimmed by 3 bases and the J gene end by 4 bases; junction bases not matched to a gene: 6. This CDR3 contains 15 residues. Germline CDR1 SGHTA, CDR2 FQGNSA. Together with a sample-barcoded 5' primer, a J-beta primer mix was included in a second PCR lasting 7 to 11 cycles. TCRdb reprocessed the 5' RACE reads via MiXCR and lists one record per CDR3 protein. Of about 680,000 distinct CDR3 sequences listed, about 52% are singletons. Material for sequencing was blood. The rearrangement joins TRBV7-2 to TRBJ2-5, with 9 positions matching TRBD2. The clonotype comes from an older woman in good health. The CDR3 loop reads CASSLGGRALETQYF. CDR3 nucleotide sequence: TGTGCCAGCAGCTTGGGCGGGAGGGCCTTAGAGACCCAGTACTTC.